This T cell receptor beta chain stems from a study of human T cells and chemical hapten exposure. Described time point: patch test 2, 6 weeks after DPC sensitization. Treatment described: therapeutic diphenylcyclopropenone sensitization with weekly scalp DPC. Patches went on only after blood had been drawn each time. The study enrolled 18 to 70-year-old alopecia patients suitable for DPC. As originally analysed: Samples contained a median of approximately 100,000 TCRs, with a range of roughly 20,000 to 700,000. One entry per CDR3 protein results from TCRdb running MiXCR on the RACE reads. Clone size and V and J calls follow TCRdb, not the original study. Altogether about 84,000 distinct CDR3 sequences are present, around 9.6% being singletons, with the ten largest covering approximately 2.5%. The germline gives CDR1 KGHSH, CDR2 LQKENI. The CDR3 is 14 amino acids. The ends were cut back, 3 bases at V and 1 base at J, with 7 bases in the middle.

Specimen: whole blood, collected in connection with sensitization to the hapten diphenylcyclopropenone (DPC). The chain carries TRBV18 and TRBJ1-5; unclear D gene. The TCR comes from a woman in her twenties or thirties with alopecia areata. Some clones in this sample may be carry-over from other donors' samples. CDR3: CASSPSRSNQPQHF. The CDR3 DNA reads TGTGCCAGCTCACCTTCAAGAAGCAATCAGCCCCAGCATTTT.